One T cell receptor (beta chain) is described in this entry. iRepertoire HTBI primers and Arm-PCR of CDR3 regions built TCR beta libraries. TCRdb reanalysed the multiplex PCR reads using MiXCR and keeps one entry per CDR3 protein. The profile covers more than 450,000 distinct CDR3 sequences, with under 20% appearing a single time and about 12% taken by the ten largest. The record originates from a study of regulatory T cells in long-lasting Graves disease. Time point reported: newly diagnosed GD, antithyroid drugs for less than 3 months. RNA extracted from PBMCs served as the sequencing template. Trimming removed 4 bases from V and 4 bases from J, with 19 bases in between. Germline V CDR1 and CDR2: SGHNT, YENEEA. The CDR3 runs 17 residues. These data also featured in a second study, about T cells in Graves' hyperthyroidism and ophthalmopathy. This second report adds: No progression to ophthalmopathy during 18 months of follow-up defined stable disease. A set of HTBI primers served as the primers for a first-round RT-PCR of the TCR CDR3. Ophthalmopathy and stable hyperthyroidism were told apart by a 13 V-J model. Ophthalmopathy was model-predicted a median about 6.9 months pre-onset.

The specimen was peripheral blood mononuclear cells (PBMCs), collected at new diagnosis, from a patient treated with antithyroid drugs. This chain joins TRBV11-3 and TRBJ2-2; a weak D match, TRBD2 (5 bases). This sequence was found in a man aged 35-49 years with Graves disease. The CDR3 sequence is CASSYGPSGTCTGELFF. CDR3 DNA sequence: TGTGCCAGCAGCTATGGCCCCAGCGGCACGTGCACCGGGGAGCTGTTTTTT.